Listed below are T cell receptor beta chains from one sample, sequenced in a study of blood T cell repertoires in COVID-19. Using immunoSEQ multiplex PCR, the repertoire was profiled, and TCRdb retains in-frame clones only, with some absent. The table records approximately 96,000 clones, 90% to 95% of them present only once. Sequenced input: peripheral blood. The receptors were sampled from a human donor with active COVID-19. The donor label of this sample is uncertain. CDR3s include the opening cysteine and the closing phenylalanine or tryptophan. Some rows have no size entry. The others give once, few or many, or a class for an expanded clone.

abundance: NA
v_gene: TRBV4-2
CDR3aa: CASSPGLADYNEQFF

abundance: NA
v_gene: TRBV6-5
CDR3aa: CASSRGAAITDTQYF

abundance: once
v_gene: TRBV7-8
CDR3aa: CASSLGGVGELFF

abundance: NA
v_gene: TRBV6-1
CDR3aa: CASSEGDRVTF

abundance: NA
v_gene: TRBV10-3
CDR3aa: CAISEILGQGGNEQYF

abundance: NA
v_gene: TRBV5-1
CDR3aa: CASSYAGLSSYEQYF

abundance: NA
v_gene: TRBV19
CDR3aa: CASSQDPPGGYEQYF

abundance: NA
v_gene: TRBV19
CDR3aa: CASSKEQVLQPQHF

abundance: once
v_gene: TRBV12-5
CDR3aa: CASGLGGSNQPQHF

abundance: NA
v_gene: TRBV7-8
CDR3aa: CASSFRRLQETQYF

abundance: NA
v_gene: TRBV7-2
CDR3aa: CASSRRILAENEQFF

abundance: NA
v_gene: TRBV6-5
CDR3aa: CASRGTGTYEQYF

abundance: NA
v_gene: TRBV11-3
CDR3aa: CASSLQVAGGEQFF

abundance: NA
v_gene: TRBV7-2
CDR3aa: CASSYLADTQYF

abundance: NA
v_gene: TRBV6-5
CDR3aa: CASSRTGYEGYTF

abundance: NA
v_gene: TRBV3-1/TRBV3-2
CDR3aa: CASSQHLLNDGYTF

abundance: NA
v_gene: TRBV10-3
CDR3aa: CAISEGLAGNSETQYF

abundance: once
v_gene: TRBV12-5
CDR3aa: CASGRYQETQYF

abundance: NA
v_gene: TRBV4-1
CDR3aa: CASSQDQSQGRTGELFF

abundance: NA
v_gene: TRBV25-1
CDR3aa: CASSGSSYYEQYF

abundance: once
v_gene: TRBV7-6
CDR3aa: CASSSGLADTDTQYF

abundance: NA
v_gene: TRBV6-4
CDR3aa: CASSETGGGTEAFF

abundance: once
v_gene: TRBV6-5
CDR3aa: CASRKTGGTEAFF

abundance: once
v_gene: TRBV7-2
CDR3aa: CASSPPAGLPEQYF

abundance: NA
v_gene: TRBV6-2/TRBV6-3
CDR3aa: CASSYSTSGRASYNEQFF

abundance: NA
v_gene: TRBV28
CDR3aa: CAIGTGRYEQYF

abundance: NA
v_gene: TRBV7-2
CDR3aa: CASSLAAGEAGELFF

abundance: NA
v_gene: TRBV24-1
CDR3aa: CATSDLYRGENEQFF

abundance: NA
v_gene: TRBV12-3/TRBV12-4
CDR3aa: CASSLSSGELFF

abundance: NA
v_gene: TRBV14
CDR3aa: CASSQDAGFNEQFF

abundance: NA
v_gene: TRBV20-1
CDR3aa: CSASLRSNQPQHF

abundance: once
v_gene: TRBV4-1
CDR3aa: CASSQQGNNEKLFF

abundance: NA
v_gene: TRBV18
CDR3aa: CASSLDTNYGYTF

abundance: NA
v_gene: TRBV5-1
CDR3aa: CASSLGWSEGGDTQYF

abundance: NA
v_gene: TRBV24-1
CDR3aa: CATSDPSTSGSGEQYF

abundance: NA
v_gene: TRBV19
CDR3aa: CASSISLGLAGGNTGELFF

abundance: NA
v_gene: TRBV3-1/TRBV3-2
CDR3aa: CASSQSPYPGETQYF

abundance: NA
v_gene: TRBV4-1
CDR3aa: CASSQGTGGVSDEKLFF

abundance: NA
v_gene: TRBV28
CDR3aa: CASKRQGEETQYF

abundance: NA
v_gene: TRBV12-5
CDR3aa: CAHAIGDTEAFF

abundance: NA
v_gene: TRBV6-5
CDR3aa: CASMGGAANTGELFF

abundance: NA
v_gene: TRBV6-1
CDR3aa: CASSELFGGHTEAFF

abundance: NA
v_gene: TRBV5-4
CDR3aa: CASSLGQGEGYTF

abundance: NA
v_gene: TRBV4-3
CDR3aa: CASSPSTGTSGYEQYF

abundance: once
v_gene: TRBV29-1
CDR3aa: CSAGRGQGSPRAFF

abundance: NA
v_gene: TRBV5-1
CDR3aa: CASSLDPGWLGSPLHF

abundance: few
v_gene: TRBV5-1
CDR3aa: CASSLFGGDLSYEQYF

abundance: NA
v_gene: TRBV5-4
CDR3aa: CASSWGGQVGETQYF

abundance: NA
v_gene: TRBV3-1/TRBV3-2
CDR3aa: CASSPNGETQYF

abundance: NA
v_gene: TRBV5-1
CDR3aa: CASSLGARRVGDTQYF

abundance: NA
v_gene: TRBV7-2
CDR3aa: CASSFPLLAGGPTDTQYF

abundance: once
v_gene: TRBV19
CDR3aa: CASSDGQSFYGYTF

abundance: NA
v_gene: TRBV5-6
CDR3aa: CASSLVIAGGYEQYF

abundance: NA
v_gene: TRBV27
CDR3aa: CASSSDDSDSYEQYF

abundance: NA
v_gene: TRBV18
CDR3aa: CASGRTTQETQYF

abundance: NA
v_gene: TRBV21-1
CDR3aa: CASSPGGKRHF

abundance: NA
v_gene: TRBV6-5
CDR3aa: CASSYGQGSPYEQYF

abundance: NA
v_gene: TRBV11-2
CDR3aa: CASSQQGLAGDNEQFF

abundance: NA
v_gene: TRBV6-5
CDR3aa: CASSNRQLGYTF

abundance: NA
v_gene: TRBV7-9
CDR3aa: CASSLGDRGPTLNQPQHF